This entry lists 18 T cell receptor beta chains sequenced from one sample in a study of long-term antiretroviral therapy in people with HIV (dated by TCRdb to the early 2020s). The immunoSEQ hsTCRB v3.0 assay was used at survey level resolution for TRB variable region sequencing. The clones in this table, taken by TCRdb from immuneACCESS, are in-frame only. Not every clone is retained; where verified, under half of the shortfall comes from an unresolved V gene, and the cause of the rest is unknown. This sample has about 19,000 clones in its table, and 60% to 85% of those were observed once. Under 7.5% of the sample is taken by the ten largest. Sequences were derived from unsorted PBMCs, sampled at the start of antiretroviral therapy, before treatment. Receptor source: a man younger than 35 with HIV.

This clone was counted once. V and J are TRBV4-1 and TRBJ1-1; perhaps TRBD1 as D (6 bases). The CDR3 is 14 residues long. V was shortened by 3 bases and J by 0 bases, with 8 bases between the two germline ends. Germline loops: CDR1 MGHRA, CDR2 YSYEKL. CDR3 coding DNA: TGCGCCAGCAGCCACGGGGGGCTGAACACTGAAGCTTTCTTT. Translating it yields CASSHGGLNTEAFF.

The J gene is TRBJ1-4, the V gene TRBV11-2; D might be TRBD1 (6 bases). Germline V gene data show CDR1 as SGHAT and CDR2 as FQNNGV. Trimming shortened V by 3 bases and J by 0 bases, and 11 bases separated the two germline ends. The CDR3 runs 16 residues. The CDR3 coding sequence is TGTGCCAGCAGCTTCATACAGGGTGCAACTAATGAAAAACTGTTTTTT. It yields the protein CASSFIQGATNEKLFF.

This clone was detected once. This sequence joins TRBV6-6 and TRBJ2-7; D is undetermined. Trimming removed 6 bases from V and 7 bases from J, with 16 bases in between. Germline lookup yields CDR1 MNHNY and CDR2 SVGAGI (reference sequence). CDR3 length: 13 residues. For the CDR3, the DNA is TGTGCCAGCAGCCACGGTGGCGGTCGTGAGCAGTACTTC. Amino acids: CASSHGGGREQYF.

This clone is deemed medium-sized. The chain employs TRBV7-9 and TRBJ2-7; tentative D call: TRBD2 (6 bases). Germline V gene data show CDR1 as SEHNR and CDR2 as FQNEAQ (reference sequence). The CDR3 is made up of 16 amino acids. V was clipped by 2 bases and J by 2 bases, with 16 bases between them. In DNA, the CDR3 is TGTGCCAGCAGCTTACCGCCCCCGGGACTTCCCTACGAGCAGTACTTC. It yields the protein CASSLPPPGLPYEQYF.

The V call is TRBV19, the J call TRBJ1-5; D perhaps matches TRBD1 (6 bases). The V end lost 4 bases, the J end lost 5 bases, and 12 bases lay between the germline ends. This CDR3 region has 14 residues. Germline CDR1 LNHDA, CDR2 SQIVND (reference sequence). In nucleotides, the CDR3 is TGTGCCAGTAGTACTCCGGGACAATATCAGCCCCAGCATTTT. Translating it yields CASSTPGQYQPQHF. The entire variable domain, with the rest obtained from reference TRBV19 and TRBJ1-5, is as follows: DGGITQSPKYLFRKEGQNVTLSCEQNLNHDAMYWYRQDPGQGLRLIYYSQIVNDFQKGDIAEGYSVSREKKESFPLTVTSAQKNPTAFYLCASSTPGQYQPQHFGDGTRLSIL.

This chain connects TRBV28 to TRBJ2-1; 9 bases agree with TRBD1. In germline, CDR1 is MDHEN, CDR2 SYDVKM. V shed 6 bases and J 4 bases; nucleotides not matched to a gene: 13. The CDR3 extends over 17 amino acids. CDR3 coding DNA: TGTGCCAGCAGAAAAACAGGGGGCCGCGGGTCTTACAATGAGCAGTTCTTC. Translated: CASRKTGGRGSYNEQFF.

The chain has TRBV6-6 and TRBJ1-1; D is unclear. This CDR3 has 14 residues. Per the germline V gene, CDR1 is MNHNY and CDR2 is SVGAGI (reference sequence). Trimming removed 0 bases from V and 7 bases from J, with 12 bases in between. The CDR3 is CASSYSITENEAFF. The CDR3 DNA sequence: TGTGCCAGCAGTTACTCGATTACTGAGAATGAAGCTTTCTTT.

The CDR3 bases are TGTGCCAGCAGCTTAGGGACTAGCCCATACGAGCAGTACTTC. Translated: CASSLGTSPYEQYF. J is TRBJ2-7 and V is TRBV5-4; 9 bases map to TRBD2. Unmatched junction bases numbered 4, after V lost 2 bases and J lost 4 bases. This CDR3 is 14 amino acids long. CDR1 is SGHNT, CDR2 YYREEE, per germline (reference sequence).

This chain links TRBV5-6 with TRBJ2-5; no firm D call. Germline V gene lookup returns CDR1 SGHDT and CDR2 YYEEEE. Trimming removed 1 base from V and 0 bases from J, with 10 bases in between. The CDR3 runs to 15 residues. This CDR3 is CASSLNWQNQETQYF. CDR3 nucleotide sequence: TGTGCCAGCAGCTTGAACTGGCAGAACCAAGAGACCCAGTACTTC.

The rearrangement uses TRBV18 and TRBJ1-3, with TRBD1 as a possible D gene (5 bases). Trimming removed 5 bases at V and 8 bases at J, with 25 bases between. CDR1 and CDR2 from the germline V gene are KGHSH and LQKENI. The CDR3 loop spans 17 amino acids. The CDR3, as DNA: TGTGCCAGCTCAAGGGGTACCGGCCGCGGGTCCGGAGACACCATATATTTT. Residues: CASSRGTGRGSGDTIYF. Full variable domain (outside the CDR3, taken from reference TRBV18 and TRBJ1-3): NAGVMQNPRHLVRRRGQEARLRCSPMKGHSHVYWYRQLPEEGLKFMVYLQKENIIDESGMPKERFSAEFPKEGPSILRIQQVVRGDSAAYFCASSRGTGRGSGDTIYFGEGSWLTVV.

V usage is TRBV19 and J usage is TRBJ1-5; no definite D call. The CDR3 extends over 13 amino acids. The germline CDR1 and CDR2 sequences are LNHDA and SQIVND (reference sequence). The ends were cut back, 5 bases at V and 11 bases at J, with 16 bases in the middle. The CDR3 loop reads CASSPNPGQTQHF. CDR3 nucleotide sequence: TGTGCCAGTAGTCCAAACCCCGGGCAGACCCAGCATTTT.

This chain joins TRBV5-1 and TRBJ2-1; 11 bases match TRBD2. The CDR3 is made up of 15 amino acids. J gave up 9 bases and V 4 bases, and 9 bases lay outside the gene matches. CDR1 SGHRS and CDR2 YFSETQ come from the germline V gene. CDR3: CASSPRLAGPIEQFF. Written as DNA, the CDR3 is TGCGCCAGCAGCCCACGACTAGCGGGACCCATTGAGCAGTTCTTC. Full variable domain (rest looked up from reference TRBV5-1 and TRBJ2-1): KAGVTQTPRYLIKTRGQQVTLSCSPISGHRSVSWYQQTPGQGLQFLFEYFSETQRNKGNFPGRFSGRQFSNSRSEMNVSTLELGDSALYLCASSPRLAGPIEQFFGPGTRLTVL.

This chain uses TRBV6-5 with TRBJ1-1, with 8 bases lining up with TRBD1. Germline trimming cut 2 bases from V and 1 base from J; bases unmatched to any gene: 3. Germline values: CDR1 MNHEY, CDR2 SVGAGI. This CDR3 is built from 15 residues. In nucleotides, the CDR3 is TGTGCCAGCAGTTACACCGGGACAGGGAACACTGAAGCTTTCTTT. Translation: CASSYTGTGNTEAFF.

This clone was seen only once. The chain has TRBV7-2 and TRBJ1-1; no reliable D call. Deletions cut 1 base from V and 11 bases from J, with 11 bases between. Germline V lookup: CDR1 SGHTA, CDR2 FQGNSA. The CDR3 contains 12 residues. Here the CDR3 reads CASSLGRLGAFF. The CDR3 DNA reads TGTGCCAGCAGCTTAGGTCGCTTAGGGGCTTTCTTT.

CDR3: CASSRLAGYFYNEQFF. The CDR3 nucleotides are TGTGCCAGCAGTCGACTAGCGGGATACTTCTACAATGAGCAGTTCTTC. V gene TRBV28 combines with J gene TRBJ2-1, with 11 bases fitting TRBD2. Germline CDR1 and CDR2: MDHEN and SYDVKM. V lost 5 bases and J lost 3; bases outside the gene matches: 6. The CDR3 totals 16 residues.

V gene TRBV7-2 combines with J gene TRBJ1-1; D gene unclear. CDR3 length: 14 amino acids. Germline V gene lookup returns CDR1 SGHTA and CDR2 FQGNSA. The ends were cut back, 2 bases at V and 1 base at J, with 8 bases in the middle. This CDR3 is CASSLPGENTEAFF. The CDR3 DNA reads TGTGCCAGCAGCTTACCCGGCGAGAACACTGAAGCTTTCTTT.

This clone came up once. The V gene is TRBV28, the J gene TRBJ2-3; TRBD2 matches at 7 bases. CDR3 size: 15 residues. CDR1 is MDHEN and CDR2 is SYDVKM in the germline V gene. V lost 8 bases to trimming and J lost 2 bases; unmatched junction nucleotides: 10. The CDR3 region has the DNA TGTGCCAGCCAACCTGGCGGGAGAGCCACAGATACGCAGTATTTT. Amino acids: CASQPGGRATDTQYF.

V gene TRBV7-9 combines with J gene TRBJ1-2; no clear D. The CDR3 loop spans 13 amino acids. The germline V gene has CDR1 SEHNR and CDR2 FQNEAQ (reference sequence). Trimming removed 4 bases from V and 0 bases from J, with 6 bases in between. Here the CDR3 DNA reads TGTGCCAGCAGCTATGACTCTAACTATGGCTACACCTTC. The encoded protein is CASSYDSNYGYTF. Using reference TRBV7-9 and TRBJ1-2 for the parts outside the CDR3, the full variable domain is DTGVSQNPRHKITKRGQNVTFRCDPISEHNRLYWYRQTLGQGPEFLTYFQNEAQLEKSRLLSDRFSAERPKGSFSTLEIQRTEQGDSAMYLCASSYDSNYGYTFGSGTRLTVV.